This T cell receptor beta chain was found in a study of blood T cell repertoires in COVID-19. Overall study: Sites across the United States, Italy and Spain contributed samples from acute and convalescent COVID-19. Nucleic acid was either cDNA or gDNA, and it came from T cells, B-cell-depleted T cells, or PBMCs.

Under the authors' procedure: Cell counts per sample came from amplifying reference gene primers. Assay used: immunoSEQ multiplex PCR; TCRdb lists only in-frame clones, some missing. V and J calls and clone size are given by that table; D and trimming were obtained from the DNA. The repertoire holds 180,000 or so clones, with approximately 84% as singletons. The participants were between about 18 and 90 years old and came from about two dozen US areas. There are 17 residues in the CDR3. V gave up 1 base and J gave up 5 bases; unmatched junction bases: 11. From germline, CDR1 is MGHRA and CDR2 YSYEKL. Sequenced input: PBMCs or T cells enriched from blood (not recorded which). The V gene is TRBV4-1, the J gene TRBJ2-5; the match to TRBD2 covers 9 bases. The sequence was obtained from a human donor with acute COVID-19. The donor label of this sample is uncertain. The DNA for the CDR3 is TGCGCCAGCAGCCAAGGGCTTGGCGGGGGGGCCGGCGAGACCCAGTACTTC. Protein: CASSQGLGGGAGETQYF.